These T cell receptor beta chains were read from a single sample in a study of PD-1 blockade in classical Hodgkin lymphoma. Clones were read by immunoSEQ multiplex PCR, and TCRdb kept only the in-frame ones, dropping some. The repertoire holds 15,000 to 18,000 clones, around 84% seen once, with less than 1% in the top ten. The specimen sequenced was CD4+ T cells from blood. The receptors here all came from a human donor with classical Hodgkin lymphoma. CDR3s include the opening cysteine and the closing phenylalanine or tryptophan. The D gene is left open where the match is weak. A clone size is listed for some rows: how often the clone was seen (once, few, many), or a class if it is expanded.

TRBJ2-5	NA	NA	TRBV5-6	TGTGCCAGCAGCTTGTACGGGGTGGGGGAGACCCAGTACTTC	CASSLYGVGETQYF
TRBJ2-6	NA	NA	TRBV6-7	TGTGCCAACTATAACCCGTGGCCGGTCCGCTCTGGGGCCAACGTCCTGACTTTC	CANYNPWPVRSGANVLTF
TRBJ2-7	NA	TRBD2	TRBV18	TGTGCCAGCTCACTTGGGACTAGCGGGACGTACGAGCAGTACTTC	CASSLGTSGTYEQYF
TRBJ1-2	NA	TRBD1	TRBV27	TGTGCCAGCAGTTCCCTAGGGGGCTGGAACTATGGCTACACCTTC	CASSSLGGWNYGYTF
TRBJ2-7	once	TRBD2	TRBV28	TGTGCCACTCACAGCGGGAGGGCCAGTTACGAGCAGTACTTC	CATHSGRASYEQYF
TRBJ2-2	NA	TRBD1	TRBV11-3	TGTGCCAGCAGCCGCGCCGGGACAGGAGACTCCGGGGAGCTGTTTTTT	CASSRAGTGDSGELFF
TRBJ2-6	NA	TRBD1	TRBV19	TGTGCCAGTAGTATGGGGACAGGGAGCTCTGGGGCCAACGTCCTGACTTTC	CASSMGTGSSGANVLTF
TRBJ1-1	NA	TRBD1	TRBV7-9	TGTGCCAGCAGCAGACAGGGGATCCGGGCAAACACTGAAGCTTTCTTT	CASSRQGIRANTEAFF
TRBJ2-7	NA	TRBD1	TRBV29-1	TGCAGCGTCAGGACAGGGGGCCCTTACGAGCAGTACTTC	CSVRTGGPYEQYF
TRBJ1-1	NA	NA	TRBV7-2	TGTGCCAGCAGCTTAAGGGGGGGGACTGAAGCTTTCTTT	CASSLRGGTEAFF
TRBJ2-7	NA	TRBD2	TRBV10-2	TGCGCCAGCAGTGAGGACGGGGGGAAACCCTACGAGCAGTACTTC	CASSEDGGKPYEQYF
TRBJ1-1	NA	NA	TRBV6-5	TGTGCCAGCAGTTACCTGGGGGCGGTTACTGAAGCTTTCTTT	CASSYLGAVTEAFF
TRBJ2-5	NA	NA	TRBV18	TGTGCCAGCTCAAAAGGCTCGACAGGCAGCGAGACCCAGTACTTC	CASSKGSTGSETQYF
TRBJ1-4	NA	NA	TRBV28	TGTGCCAGCAGGAGGGCGCTCCGACATAATGAAAAACTGTTTTTT	CASRRALRHNEKLFF
TRBJ1-2	NA	NA	TRBV10-3	TGTGCCATCAGTGAGTTCTCCGTTCAAACTAACTATGGCTACACCTTC	CAISEFSVQTNYGYTF
TRBJ1-2	NA	NA	TRBV28	TGTGCCAGCAGGTACGATTCGATCTATGGCTACACCTTC	CASRYDSIYGYTF
TRBJ1-1	NA	NA	TRBV18	TGTGCCAGCTCACCCGACAGAAAGAACACTGAAGCTTTCTTT	CASSPDRKNTEAFF
TRBJ2-2	NA	NA	TRBV6-1	TGTGCCAGCTACGGGACACCAAGCACCGGGGAGCTGTTTTTT	CASYGTPSTGELFF
TRBJ1-5	NA	NA	TRBV7-2	TGTGCCAGCAGCTTAGTGGAGGGGAATCAGCCCCAGCATTTT	CASSLVEGNQPQHF
TRBJ2-5	NA	NA	TRBV11-2	TGTGCCAGCAGCTTGGCAGGGGGGTTAGAGACCCAGTACTTC	CASSLAGGLETQYF
TRBJ2-2	NA	TRBD1	TRBV9	TGTGCCAGCAGCGCGAACAGGGGCGAGAACACCGGGGAGCTGTTTTTT	CASSANRGENTGELFF
TRBJ2-3	NA	NA	TRBV14	TGTGCCAGCAGCCCTCCGTTATTGGGATTGACAGATACGCAGTATTTT	CASSPPLLGLTDTQYF